This T cell receptor beta chain appears in the sequencing data of a study of identical twins. This clonotype came up a few times. V lost 1 base to trimming and J lost 8 bases; unmatched junction nucleotides: 7. Germline values: CDR1 SGHAT, CDR2 FQNNGV. This CDR3 region has 15 residues. Via MiXCR, TCRdb re-called the 5' RACE reads, giving one row per CDR3 protein. The data show fewer than 900,000 distinct CDR3 sequences, with about 20% seen just once and roughly 13% held by the top ten. This sample was shared with a second study, whose subject was T cells expressing NK-cell markers. As that report states: The leading position in the CD3+CD56-NKG2C+ fraction of several donors also went to these clonotypes.

The sample taken for sequencing was PBMCs. The V gene is TRBV11-2, the J gene TRBJ2-1; the match to TRBD2 covers 8 bases. This receptor was identified in a woman aged 18-29 years in good health. The CDR3, as DNA: TGTGCCAGCAGCTTAGCGGGAGGGCCTTGGGATGAGCAGTTCTTC. Translation: CASSLAGGPWDEQFF.